These 2 T cell receptor beta chains were sequenced from one sample in a study of vaccination and CD4 T cells after COVID-19. The study sequenced cultured CD4+ T cell DNA using the Oncomine TCR Beta short-read assay. TCRdb passed the PCR reads through MiXCR, listing each CDR3 protein once. Of under 15,000 distinct CDR3 sequences listed, about 67% were seen once; the top ten hold 6.5% to 9%. The treatment here: roughly ten-day PBMC culture with coronavirus spike peptide pools or control peptides (ViraFEST assay). These receptors are not linked to any known antigen. The sequencing sample was made of CD4+ T cells from blood, cultured in vitro. The receptors here all came from a human donor who had recovered from COVID-19.

The CDR3 DNA reads as TGTGCCAGCAGCCAGACTAAAGCGGGCTCCTACAATGAGCAGTTCTTC. Residues: CASSQTKAGSYNEQFF. The V call is TRBV5-4, the J call TRBJ2-1; a weak D match, TRBD2 (6 bases). CDR3 size: 16 residues. From germline, CDR1 is SGHNT and CDR2 YYREEE (reference sequence). V lost 4 bases and J lost 0, with 14 bases in between.

The chain uses TRBV12-3 or TRBV12-4 and TRBJ1-1; D ambiguous. V gave up 6 bases and J gave up 3 bases, with 8 bases separating them. CDR3 size: 12 residues. CDR3 region: CASSRWYTEAFF. The CDR3 nucleotides are TGTGCCAGCAGCCGCTGGTACACTGAAGCTTTCTTT.